Detailed here is one TCR beta chain. Sequencing was performed with immunoSEQ multiplex PCR; in TCRdb, only in-frame clones are kept and a portion is missing. Among about 180,000 clones listed, approximately 84% were seen once. The sample is drawn from a study of blood T cell repertoires in COVID-19. Study-wide background: Donors in the United States, Italy and Spain gave samples during acute or convalescent COVID-19.

Germline V gene lookup returns CDR1 KGHSH and CDR2 LQKENI. The CDR3 covers 15 residues. V lost 2 bases and J lost 1; bases outside the gene matches: 5. The sample taken for sequencing was peripheral blood. The receptor's source is a human donor in a cohort sampled during active COVID-19. The chain combines TRBV18 with TRBJ2-7, with 7 bases aligning to TRBD1. The CDR3 sequence is CASSPETGSSYEQYF. The CDR3 DNA reads as TGTGCCAGCTCACCAGAGACAGGGTCGTCCTACGAGCAGTACTTC.